Listed here are 30 T cell receptor beta chains from one sample, sequenced in a study of Tregs in tolerant kidney transplant recipients. Libraries were prepared by immunoSEQ multiplex PCR; TCRdb keeps only in-frame clonotypes and omits some of them. In the table there are some 65,000 clones, 65% to 85% of which are singletons. Sequenced material: CD4+ T cells from blood. These receptor sequences come from a human donor in good health.

This chain connects TRBV9 to TRBJ2-1; 9 bases agree with TRBD2. The CDR3 has 16 residues. Germline CDR1 SGDLS, CDR2 YYNGEE. J gave up 7 bases and V 2 bases, and 10 bases lay outside the gene matches. CDR3 sequence: CASSVLGLAGKNEQFF. The CDR3 nucleotides read TGTGCCAGCAGCGTGTTAGGGCTAGCGGGAAAAAATGAGCAGTTCTTC.

This chain uses TRBV6-5 with TRBJ2-4; no reliable D call. The CDR3 totals 13 residues. Germline V gene data show CDR1 as MNHEY and CDR2 as SVGAGI. In nucleotides, the CDR3 is TGTGCAGCGAAAGAAGGGTCCAAAAACATTCAGTACTTC. Protein sequence: CAAKEGSKNIQYF.

The rearrangement joins TRBV4-3 to TRBJ2-5; the D gene is possibly TRBD2 (7 bases). The CDR3 spans 15 residues. V shed 4 bases and J shed 4 bases, with 16 bases lying between them. From germline, CDR1 is LGHNA and CDR2 YSLEER. CDR3 nucleotides: TGCGCCAGCAGCCGGGACCGGGGGGCTCGAGAGACCCAGTACTTC. This codes for CASSRDRGARETQYF.

The rearrangement links TRBV2 to TRBJ2-3, with D maybe TRBD2 (6 bases). The germline CDR1 and CDR2 sequences are SNHLY and FYNNEI. The CDR3 runs to 17 residues. V lost 4 bases and J 3 bases, leaving 20 bases between the germline ends. In DNA form, the CDR3 reads TGTGCCAGCAGTGTACTTCAGCGGGTGGGAAAGACAGATACGCAGTATTTT. This gives the protein CASSVLQRVGKTDTQYF.

This clone was detected only once. The chain links TRBV29-1 to TRBJ1-1; D not certain. The CDR3 is 12 residues long. CDR1 and CDR2 from the germline V gene are SQVTM and ANQGSEA. V dropped 6 bases and J dropped 0 bases, with 8 bases sitting between them. Here the CDR3 DNA reads TGCAGCGTCGGGTATATGAACACTGAAGCTTTCTTT. Protein: CSVGYMNTEAFF.

The chain combines TRBV7-2 with TRBJ2-2; D might be TRBD1 (5 bases). The CDR3 consists of 17 residues. Per the germline V gene, CDR1 is SGHTA and CDR2 is FQGNSA. The V gene lost 2 bases and the J gene lost 4 bases, with 17 bases spanning the gap. In DNA, the CDR3 is TGTGCCAGCAGCTTAAATCGAGAGACAGCCTTCACCGGGGAGCTGTTTTTT. It codes for CASSLNRETAFTGELFF.

The table lists this clone with a count of one. The chain joins TRBV7-2 to TRBJ2-5, with 10 bases identical to TRBD2. V lost 3 bases to trimming and J lost 5 bases; unmatched junction nucleotides: 9. Germline V lookup: CDR1 SGHTA, CDR2 FQGNSA. The CDR3 extends over 16 amino acids. CDR3 bases: TGTGCCAGCAGCTTTCGTCGAGCGGGGGGGACTGAGACCCAGTACTTC. Protein sequence: CASSFRRAGGTETQYF.

The CDR3 protein is CAWSVRGVGAFF. CDR3 nucleotide sequence: TGTGCCTGGAGTGTGCGGGGGGTCGGGGCTTTCTTT. This chain links TRBV30 with TRBJ1-1; weak D call: TRBD1 (5 bases). The CDR3 runs 12 residues. Trimming stripped 0 bases from V and 11 bases from J, with 13 bases between. The germline gives CDR1 GTSNPN, CDR2 SVGIG (reference sequence).

In its sample, this clone was seen a few times. V is TRBV5-1 and J is TRBJ2-2; TRBD1 is a possible D gene (6 bases). Per germline, CDR1 SGHRS and CDR2 YFSETQ. The ends were cut back, 3 bases at V and 0 bases at J, with 12 bases in the middle. This CDR3 comprises 16 residues. CDR3 residues: CASSSGVGPNTGELFF. CDR3 nucleotides: TGCGCCAGCAGCTCAGGGGTCGGGCCGAACACCGGGGAGCTGTTTTTT.

This clone was observed a handful of times. The chain has TRBV27 and TRBJ2-5; D may be TRBD1 (5 bases). V lost 8 bases and J 1 base, leaving 17 bases between the germline ends. The CDR3 spans 15 residues. The germline V gene has CDR1 MNHEY and CDR2 SMNVEV (reference sequence). This CDR3 is CASYPQGAAQETQYF. The CDR3 nucleotides read TGTGCCAGCTATCCCCAAGGGGCTGCCCAAGAGACCCAGTACTTC.

This rearrangement joins TRBV19 to TRBJ2-3; D unresolved. Per the germline V gene, CDR1 is LNHDA and CDR2 is SQIVND (reference sequence). The CDR3 loop spans 15 amino acids. With 5 bases removed from V and 2 bases from J, the gap between germline ends came to 14 bases. In nucleotides, the CDR3 is TGTGCCAGTAGTGCCAGAGGTTCTGACACAGATACGCAGTATTTT. This codes for CASSARGSDTDTQYF.

The rearrangement links TRBV7-8 to TRBJ1-2; no clear D. Germline loops: CDR1 SGHVS, CDR2 FQNEAQ. The CDR3 extends over 13 amino acids. Trimming left V 5 bases short and J 9 bases short, with 16 bases between. The CDR3 sequence is CASSPLVGSSYTF. Here the CDR3 DNA reads TGTGCCAGCAGCCCCCTGGTTGGTTCTAGCTACACCTTC.

V is TRBV5-1 and J is TRBJ2-1; 10 bases agree with TRBD2. Germline values: CDR1 SGHRS, CDR2 YFSETQ. The CDR3 spans 16 residues. Unmatched junction bases numbered 11, after V lost 2 bases and J lost 9 bases. The CDR3 DNA is TGCGCCAGCAGCTTAAATTTGGCTAGCGGGAGAAGTGAGCAGTTCTTC. This sequence encodes CASSLNLASGRSEQFF.

The chain combines TRBV18 with TRBJ1-1; D is undetermined. Trimming cost V 3 bases and J 1 base, with 9 bases left between them. This CDR3 has 14 residues. Germline CDR1 reads KGHSH; CDR2 reads LQKENI. The CDR3 reads CASSPGRPNTEAFF. CDR3 nucleotides: TGTGCCAGCTCACCTGGCCGCCCGAACACTGAAGCTTTCTTT.

The chain links TRBV2 to TRBJ1-3, with D unclear. Germline V lookup: CDR1 SNHLY, CDR2 FYNNEI. The CDR3 consists of 13 residues. V lost 4 bases and J 0 bases, leaving 4 bases between the germline ends. The CDR3, as DNA: TGTGCCAGCAGTGTGACCTCTGGAAACACCATATATTTT. Protein sequence: CASSVTSGNTIYF. Looking up the rest from reference TRBV2 and TRBJ1-3 gives the full variable domain: EPEVTQTPSHQVTQMGQEVILRCVPISNHLYFYWYRQILGQKVEFLVSFYNNEISEKSEIFDDQFSVERPDGSNFTLKIRSTKLEDSAMYFCASSVTSGNTIYFGEGSWLTVV.

This clone turned up a few times. The chain links TRBV5-4 to TRBJ2-1, with 8 bases fitting TRBD2. The junction had 2 bases not matched to a gene; V was cut back by 1 base and J by 8 bases. Looked up from germline, CDR1 is SGHNT and CDR2 is YYREEE (reference sequence). This CDR3 has 13 amino acids. The CDR3 DNA reads as TGTGCCAGCAGCTTGCTAGCGGGCGATGAGCAGTTCTTC. Translated: CASSLLAGDEQFF.

V is TRBV5-1 and J is TRBJ1-1, with 9 bases matching TRBD1. The CDR3 consists of 13 residues. Unmatched junction bases numbered 5, after V lost 4 bases and J lost 7 bases. Per germline, CDR1 SGHRS and CDR2 YFSETQ. For the CDR3, the DNA is TGCGCCAGCAGCGGCGGGACAGGGATTGAAGCTTTCTTT. Amino acids: CASSGGTGIEAFF. Full variable domain (remainder filled in from reference TRBV5-1 and TRBJ1-1): KAGVTQTPRYLIKTRGQQVTLSCSPISGHRSVSWYQQTPGQGLQFLFEYFSETQRNKGNFPGRFSGRQFSNSRSEMNVSTLELGDSALYLCASSGGTGIEAFFGQGTRLTVV.

This clone came up a few times. The chain links TRBV7-2 to TRBJ2-1; D may be TRBD1 (6 bases). The CDR3 is 14 amino acids. Looked up from germline, CDR1 is SGHTA and CDR2 is FQGNSA. Trimming removed 5 bases at V and 9 bases at J, with 17 bases between. DNA for the CDR3: TGTGCCAGCAGCGATTACGTGGGGACAACTGAGCAGTTCTTC. Translating it yields CASSDYVGTTEQFF. The whole variable domain, filled in from reference TRBV7-2 and TRBJ2-1, reads GAGVSQSPSNKVTEKGKDVELRCDPISGHTALYWYRQSLGQGLEFLIYFQGNSAPDKSGLPSDRFSAERTGGSVSTLTIQRTQQEDSAVYLCASSDYVGTTEQFFGPGTRLTVL.

In nucleotides, the CDR3 is TGTGCCAGCAGCTTAGTTACGCTCCTAGCGGGAGGGAACCACTACGAGCAGTACTTC. It yields the protein CASSLVTLLAGGNHYEQYF. This rearrangement joins TRBV11-2 to TRBJ2-7; 12 bases fit TRBD2. The CDR3 is 19 amino acids. V lost 1 base and J lost 3; bases outside the gene matches: 13. The germline gives CDR1 SGHAT, CDR2 FQNNGV.

The sample holds a few counts of this clone. V and J are TRBV7-9 and TRBJ1-1; D ambiguous. V was shortened by 2 bases and J by 7 bases, with 11 bases between the two germline ends. Germline CDR1 reads SEHNR; CDR2 reads FQNEAQ (reference sequence). There are 13 residues in the CDR3. CDR3 region: CASSLKGEGEAFF. CDR3 in DNA: TGTGCCAGCAGCTTAAAGGGCGAGGGTGAAGCTTTCTTT. Filled out from reference TRBV7-9 and TRBJ1-1, the complete variable domain reads DTGVSQNPRHKITKRGQNVTFRCDPISEHNRLYWYRQTLGQGPEFLTYFQNEAQLEKSRLLSDRFSAERPKGSFSTLEIQRTEQGDSAMYLCASSLKGEGEAFFGQGTRLTVV.

The chain couples TRBV11-3 to TRBJ2-1; D not certain. Germline V gives CDR1 SGHNT, CDR2 YENEEA. This CDR3 has 16 amino acids. Trimming cost V 0 bases and J 7 bases, with 16 bases left between them. DNA for the CDR3: TGTGCCAGCAGCTTAGAGTTAGCCGGAGCCTGGAATGAGCAGTTCTTC. Amino acid sequence: CASSLELAGAWNEQFF.

This chain connects TRBV19 to TRBJ2-1; the D gene is possibly TRBD1 (5 bases). The germline V gene encodes CDR1 LNHDA and CDR2 SQIVND (reference sequence). The CDR3 contains 17 residues. V lost 2 bases, J lost 3 bases, and 17 bases lay in between. CDR3 in DNA: TGTGCCAGTAGTATATCCCCCCCTCAGGGCTTCTACAATGAGCAGTTCTTC. Translation: CASSISPPQGFYNEQFF.

This sequence joins TRBV5-6 and TRBJ2-7; 7 positions agree with TRBD1. CDR3 size: 16 residues. Germline V CDR1 and CDR2: SGHDT, YYEEEE. V dropped 7 bases and J dropped 0; count of bases not matched to a gene: 13. Here the CDR3 DNA reads TGTGCCAGCGGGGACAGTGGGGTAAGGAGCTCCTACGAGCAGTACTTC. Protein sequence: CASGDSGVRSSYEQYF.

The rearrangement joins TRBV19 to TRBJ1-1; unclear D gene. The CDR3 consists of 13 residues. Trimming pared 4 bases from V and 5 bases from J, leaving 11 bases between. CDR1 LNHDA and CDR2 SQIVND come from the germline V gene (reference sequence). The DNA of the CDR3 is TGTGCCAGTAGTAGAATGGGCAGGACTGAAGCTTTCTTT. It yields the protein CASSRMGRTEAFF. The full variable domain, its missing parts supplied by reference TRBV19 and TRBJ1-1, is DGGITQSPKYLFRKEGQNVTLSCEQNLNHDAMYWYRQDPGQGLRLIYYSQIVNDFQKGDIAEGYSVSREKKESFPLTVTSAQKNPTAFYLCASSRMGRTEAFFGQGTRLTVV.

The rearrangement joins TRBV5-1 to TRBJ2-5, with 7 bases lining up with TRBD2. This CDR3 region has 16 residues. CDR1 and CDR2 (germline): SGHRS, YFSETQ. The ends lost 0 bases at V and 7 bases at J; junction bases unmatched: 12. Written as DNA, the CDR3 is TGCGCCAGCAGCTTGGGTCGGCTAGCGGAATCCGGGACCCAGTACTTC. Translation: CASSLGRLAESGTQYF.

This chain uses TRBV5-1 with TRBJ1-2; D gene ambiguous. The CDR3 spans 13 residues. V was shortened by 5 bases and J by 8 bases, with 16 bases between the two germline ends. Germline V gene data show CDR1 as SGHRS and CDR2 as YFSETQ. CDR3 region: CASSTTSSWGYTF. CDR3 DNA sequence: TGCGCCAGCAGTACGACCTCCTCGTGGGGCTACACCTTC.

CDR3 sequence: CASSPTRGPDEKLFF. DNA of the CDR3: TGTGCCAGCTCCCCAACGAGGGGGCCGGATGAAAAACTGTTTTTT. This chain links TRBV18 with TRBJ1-4; 7 nucleotides match TRBD1. Trimming removed 6 bases from V and 6 bases from J; junction bases left unmatched: 10. The CDR3 totals 15 residues. Germline values: CDR1 KGHSH, CDR2 LQKENI.

The CDR3 region has the DNA TGTGCCAGCAGCTTGGGGGGCCACAATGAGCAGTTCTTC. Translation gives CASSLGGHNEQFF. The chain couples TRBV7-3 to TRBJ2-1; D may correspond to TRBD1 or TRBD2 (6 bases each). Trimming left V 3 bases short and J 5 bases short, with 8 bases between. The germline V gene has CDR1 SGHTA and CDR2 FQGTGA. This CDR3 spans 13 amino acids.

This clone was detected once. The chain combines TRBV5-8 with TRBJ2-4; D remains unclear. The germline V and J ends were trimmed by 2 bases and 9 bases, with 15 bases remaining between them. In germline, CDR1 is SGHTS, CDR2 YDEGEE. The CDR3 totals 14 residues. This CDR3 is CASSLTLVMSIQYF. CDR3 sequence (DNA): TGTGCCAGCAGCTTAACCCTCGTAATGAGCATTCAGTACTTC.

V is TRBV2 and J is TRBJ2-7; D is undetermined. V lost 4 bases and J lost 3, with 25 bases in between. The CDR3 runs to 18 residues. CDR1 and CDR2 from the germline V gene are SNHLY and FYNNEI. CDR3 bases: TGTGCCAGCAGTGTATCTACGGTGTGGGTAGATTCCAGCTACGAGCAGTACTTC. This sequence encodes CASSVSTVWVDSSYEQYF.